Listed below are T cell receptor beta chains from one sample, sequenced in a study of memory CD4+ T cells and cytomegalovirus serostatus. The table came from immunoSEQ multiplex PCR; TCRdb's copy has only in-frame clones and leaves some out. This table has about 38,000 clones, around 80% appearing once. The specimen was memory CD4+ T cells from blood. Receptors were obtained from an adult in good health and CMV-seropositive. Each CDR3 is given with its conserved first and last residue. A D gene is named only where the DNA matches it firmly. A clone size is listed for some rows: how often the clone was seen (once, few, many), or a class if it is expanded.

TGTGCCAGCAGTTTATTGAGGGGGACCGAGCAGTTCTTC | CASSLLRGTEQFF | TRBV28 | . | . | TRBJ2-1
TGCGCCAGCAGCCCGGCCGGACAGTCCAAGCAGTACTTC | CASSPAGQSKQYF | TRBV5-1 | . | . | TRBJ2-7
TGTGCCAGCAGCTGGGGACTAGCGGAAGAGACCCAGTACTTC | CASSWGLAEETQYF | TRBV5-6 | TRBD2 | . | TRBJ2-5
TGCGCCAGCAGCTCAGTCCTAGGACTGGAAAACATTCAGTACTTC | CASSSVLGLENIQYF | TRBV4-3 | . | . | TRBJ2-4
TGTGCCAGCAGTTTACCCGGACAGGGGGCGCGAGAAAAACTGTTTTTT | CASSLPGQGAREKLFF | TRBV6-6 | TRBD1 | . | TRBJ1-4
TGTGCCAGCAGCCCCTACCGGGACACCTACAATGAGCAGTTCTTC | CASSPYRDTYNEQFF | TRBV4-2 | . | few | TRBJ2-1
TGTGCCAGCAGCCGAGGGACTAGCTCTGGGGCCAACGTCCTGACTTTC | CASSRGTSSGANVLTF | TRBV7-2 | TRBD2 | . | TRBJ2-6
TGTGCCATCACTAAGGACAGAGGATCTGGCTACACCTTC | CAITKDRGSGYTF | TRBV10-3 | . | medium-sized | TRBJ1-2
TGTGCCAGCAGCGTAGGGACAGGGGATGCACGCACAGATACGCAGTATTTT | CASSVGTGDARTDTQYF | TRBV7-6 | TRBD1 | . | TRBJ2-3
TGTGCCAGCAGCCCCTTACTAGCGGGAGTAGATACGCAGTATTTT | CASSPLLAGVDTQYF | TRBV14 | TRBD2 | . | TRBJ2-3
TGTGCCAGTAGTATCCTGGGGTGGTCCTACAATGAGCAGTTCTTC | CASSILGWSYNEQFF | TRBV19 | . | . | TRBJ2-1
TGTGCCAGCAGCAAGGGACGGGGGCTCTGGGAAAAACTGTTTTTT | CASSKGRGLWEKLFF | TRBV7-8 | . | once | TRBJ1-4
TGCGCCAGCAGCTTAGGACAGGCCACTGAAGCTTTCTTT | CASSLGQATEAFF | TRBV7-9 | TRBD1 | . | TRBJ1-1
TGTGCCAGCCAGAGCGGGGTCGGAGAGACCCAGTACTTC | CASQSGVGETQYF | TRBV9 | TRBD2 | . | TRBJ2-5
TGTGCCAGCAGCCAAGATTTTTTGGGGGGGGCCAGGGAGCAGTACTTC | CASSQDFLGGAREQYF | TRBV14 | . | . | TRBJ2-7
TGCGCCAGCAGAGTCGGGCCAAGGGAAAAACTGTTTTTT | CASRVGPREKLFF | TRBV5-1 | . | few | TRBJ1-4
TGTGCCAGCAGCGGAACAGGGGGTCGAGCCTCCACTGAAGCTTTCTTT | CASSGTGGRASTEAFF | TRBV9 | TRBD1 | . | TRBJ1-1
TGTGCCAGCAGTAGGACAGCTCAAGAGACCCAGTACTTC | CASSRTAQETQYF | TRBV6-1 | . | . | TRBJ2-5
TGTGCTAGCAGCTTTAGTTCAGGTTCCTACGAGCAGTACTTC | CASSFSSGSYEQYF | TRBV7-7 | . | . | TRBJ2-7
TGCGCCAGCAGCTTGGCTGGGGTTGCCTATGGCTACACCTTC | CASSLAGVAYGYTF | TRBV5-1 | . | . | TRBJ1-2
TGTGCCAGCAGTGAACGGCTAGCGGACAACACCGGGGAGCTGTTTTTT | CASSERLADNTGELFF | TRBV2 | TRBD2 | . | TRBJ2-2
TGTGCCAGCAGCTTGGAGGGAGCACGTTCCTACGAGCAGTACTTC | CASSLEGARSYEQYF | TRBV5-4 | . | . | TRBJ2-7
TGTGCCAGCAGGAGGGACTCTGGAAACACCATATATTTT | CASRRDSGNTIYF | TRBV6-5 | . | . | TRBJ1-3
TGTGCCAGCAGCTTCGGGATTAGCGGGGGTTACAATGAGCAGTTCTTC | CASSFGISGGYNEQFF | TRBV11-2 | TRBD2 | once | TRBJ2-1
TGTGCCAGCAGCTTGGGACAGGGGCCCTACGAGCAGTACTTC | CASSLGQGPYEQYF | TRBV5-6 | TRBD1 | . | TRBJ2-7
TGTGCCAGCAGCTTAATCGGGACAGGGACACCCTACGAGCAGTACTTC | CASSLIGTGTPYEQYF | TRBV7-2 | TRBD1 | . | TRBJ2-7
TGTGCCAGCAGCGTAGGGGGGGTGAACACAGATACGCAGTATTTT | CASSVGGVNTDTQYF | TRBV9 | . | . | TRBJ2-3
TGTGCCAGCAGCGGGACCCCCTCCTACGAGCAGTACTTC | CASSGTPSYEQYF | TRBV21-1 | . | once | TRBJ2-7
TGTGCCAGCTCACCACCTTCCAGTTACAATGAGCAGTTCTTC | CASSPPSSYNEQFF | TRBV18 | . | . | TRBJ2-1
TGTGCCAGTAGTCCTTCTCGAGCGGGGGGAGAGACCCAGTACTTC | CASSPSRAGGETQYF | TRBV19 | TRBD2 | . | TRBJ2-5
TGTGCCAGCTCACCCGCGGCAGGGACCGCCTATGGCTACACCTTC | CASSPAAGTAYGYTF | TRBV18 | . | few | TRBJ1-2
TGTGCCAGCAGCGTCGGTTCGACAGAGAATCAGCCCCAGCATTTT | CASSVGSTENQPQHF | TRBV9 | . | . | TRBJ1-5
TGTGCCAGCAGCTTAGGAGGGGGCAATAACTATGGCTACACCTTC | CASSLGGGNNYGYTF | TRBV7-2 | TRBD1 | . | TRBJ1-2
TGCGCCAGCAGTCGAGAGGGGGGGGCCTTCCAAGAGACCCAGTACTTC | CASSREGGAFQETQYF | TRBV5-1 | . | . | TRBJ2-5
TGTGCCAGCAGCTTAGCTTGGGTCAGAGAGCAGTTCTTC | CASSLAWVREQFF | TRBV7-2 | . | . | TRBJ2-1
TGCGCCAGCAGGGAGACAGGGGGAATCTATGGCTACACCTTC | CASRETGGIYGYTF | TRBV5-1 | TRBD1 | . | TRBJ1-2
TGTGCCAGCAGTGAGCGGGGGGCGAACACCGGGGAGCTGTTTTTT | CASSERGANTGELFF | TRBV6-4 | TRBD2 | few | TRBJ2-2
TGTGCCAGCTCACCACAGAGACTGACAGGGAAGGTAAAAGAATCACCCCTCCACTTT | CASSPQRLTGKVKESPLHF | TRBV18 | TRBD1 | . | TRBJ1-6
TGCGCCAGCAGCGCTGGGGTTATACAGGCGGAGGAAGCTTTCTTT | CASSAGVIQAEEAFF | TRBV5-1 | . | . | TRBJ1-1
TGTGCCAGCAGTGAACTAGCGGGGACCTACAATGAGCAGTTCTTC | CASSELAGTYNEQFF | TRBV2 | TRBD2 | . | TRBJ2-1
TGTGCCAGCAGCTTAAATAGCGGGAGTATCTACGAGCAGTACTTC | CASSLNSGSIYEQYF | TRBV7-8 | TRBD2 | . | TRBJ2-7
TGTGCCAGCAGACCCGGGGGAACAACTAATGAAAAACTGTTTTTT | CASRPGGTTNEKLFF | TRBV11-2 | . | . | TRBJ1-4
TGTGCCAGCAGCTGGGACTCGAGCTCCTACGAGCAGTACTTC | CASSWDSSSYEQYF | TRBV7-9 | . | . | TRBJ2-7
TGTGCCAGCAGCTTAGTGACCTGGGGCTACACCTTC | CASSLVTWGYTF | TRBV7-9 | . | . | TRBJ1-2
TGCGCCAGCAGCGATGCGGAGGATTCACCCCTCCACTTT | CASSDAEDSPLHF | TRBV5-1 | . | . | TRBJ1-6
TGTGCCAGCAGTTACTGGGACAGGGAGGACGAGCAGTACTTC | CASSYWDREDEQYF | TRBV6-6 | TRBD1 | few | TRBJ2-7
TGTGCCAGCAGCTTCTTCCCCGGACTAGCGGGAGGGAACACAGATACGCAGTATTTT | CASSFFPGLAGGNTDTQYF | TRBV7-3 | TRBD2 | . | TRBJ2-3
TGTGCCAGCAGCCCATCACTAGCGGGGAGCTCCTACAATGAGCAGTTCTTC | CASSPSLAGSSYNEQFF | TRBV7-2 | TRBD2 | . | TRBJ2-1
TGTGCCAGCAGCCCGCAACAGCGAAGTGGCTACACCTTC | CASSPQQRSGYTF | TRBV28 | . | . | TRBJ1-2
TGTGCCAGCAGCTCCGGCGGGTTATCGGAGACCCAGTACTTC | CASSSGGLSETQYF | TRBV7-9 | . | . | TRBJ2-5
TGTGCCAGCGCCGCCACAGGGGGTGCTTCACCCCTCCACTTT | CASAATGGASPLHF | TRBV10-3 | TRBD1 | once | TRBJ1-6
TGTGCCAGCAGCCAGTTGACAGGGAACTCCTACGAGCAGTACTTC | CASSQLTGNSYEQYF | TRBV4-2 | TRBD1 | . | TRBJ2-7
TGTGCCAGTAGGACGGCAGGGACAGCTGGAAACACCATATATTTT | CASRTAGTAGNTIYF | TRBV19 | TRBD1 | medium-sized | TRBJ1-3
TGTGCCAGCAGCCTCTTAGCTTTCACAGATACGCAGTATTTT | CASSLLAFTDTQYF | TRBV2 | . | . | TRBJ2-3
TGTGCCAGCGGAGCAGGGTATGGCTACACCTTC | CASGAGYGYTF | TRBV2 | . | . | TRBJ1-2
TGTGCCAGCAGAGTATTACGTGGAGGCAATCAGCCCCAGCATTTT | CASRVLRGGNQPQHF | TRBV6-1 | . | . | TRBJ1-5
TGTGCCAGCGGGAAGACAGGGGCAGAGTTCTACGAGCAGTACTTC | CASGKTGAEFYEQYF | TRBV5-4 | TRBD1 | . | TRBJ2-7
TGTGCCAGCAGTGACTGGGGGGCAGGAGTTGATCAGCCCCAGCATTTT | CASSDWGAGVDQPQHF | TRBV6-1 | . | . | TRBJ1-5
TGTGCCAGCAGCTCCCAGCCTGGATACGAGCAGTACTTC | CASSSQPGYEQYF | TRBV7-2 | . | . | TRBJ2-7
TGTGCCAGCAGCTTAGGTCGACAGCTCGACTATGGCTACACCTTC | CASSLGRQLDYGYTF | TRBV7-9 | . | . | TRBJ1-2